The 30 T cell receptor beta chains presented below share a single source sample, sequenced in a study of cytomegalovirus exposure and HLA in healthy donors. Here immunoSEQ multiplex PCR was the method, and the copy in TCRdb shows in-frame clones only, minus some. The sample shows some 250,000 clones, approximately 86% of them seen only once. The sample was PBMCs. The receptors derive from a woman aged 25 to 39 in good health and CMV-seropositive.

The J gene is TRBJ1-1, the V gene TRBV6-1, with D tentatively TRBD1 (5 bases). This CDR3 is 14 amino acids long. Germline V CDR1 and CDR2: MNHNS, SASEGT. V gave up 2 bases and J gave up 7 bases, with 14 bases separating them. Written as DNA, the CDR3 is TGTGCCAGCAGTGAATGGGCCGGGGGGGTTGAAGCTTTCTTT. Translation: CASSEWAGGVEAFF.

The chain combines TRBV28 with TRBJ1-2; possible D gene TRBD1, 6 bases. V was cut by 5 bases and J by 7 bases, with 23 bases left in between. The CDR3 length is 16 residues. Germline V gene lookup returns CDR1 MDHEN and CDR2 SYDVKM. The DNA of the CDR3 is TGTGCCAGCAGTCAGAATTACAGGGCCGGCTATGCTGGCTACACCTTC. Its translation: CASSQNYRAGYAGYTF.

This chain connects TRBV7-2 to TRBJ2-2; tentatively, D is TRBD2 (6 bases). The length of the CDR3 is 15 residues. V was clipped by 5 bases and J by 4 bases, with 14 bases between them. Germline V gene data show CDR1 as SGHTA and CDR2 as FQGNSA. The CDR3 loop is CASSPRDFTTGELFF. CDR3 bases: TGTGCCAGCAGCCCTCGGGACTTTACCACCGGGGAGCTGTTTTTT.

This chain uses TRBV19 with TRBJ2-7; no definite D call. Trimming stripped 0 bases from V and 1 base from J, with 7 bases between. This CDR3 spans 14 amino acids. Germline values: CDR1 LNHDA, CDR2 SQIVND (reference sequence). The CDR3 bases are TGTGCCAGTAGTATAGAACTGAGTTCCTACGAGCAGTACTTC. Its protein is CASSIELSSYEQYF.

This clone was counted once. The chain links TRBV6-1 to TRBJ1-1, with 7 bases fitting TRBD1. The CDR3 runs to 15 residues. Germline assignment: CDR1 MNHNS and CDR2 SASEGT. The J segment lost 6 bases and the V segment lost 6 bases, leaving 13 bases of the junction unmatched. This CDR3 is CASRKTGTVLAEAFF. The CDR3 DNA reads TGTGCCAGCAGAAAGACCGGGACAGTGCTGGCTGAAGCTTTCTTT.

The genes are TRBV27 and TRBJ1-1; 7 bases are shared with TRBD1. The CDR3 consists of 13 residues. With 6 bases clipped from V and 7 bases from J, the junction kept 8 bases outside the gene matches. Per the germline V gene, CDR1 is MNHEY and CDR2 is SMNVEV (reference sequence). This chain's CDR3 is CASRLTGTVEAFF. As DNA, the CDR3 is TGTGCCAGCAGGCTTACCGGGACAGTTGAAGCTTTCTTT.

The chain couples TRBV27 to TRBJ2-1; 7 bases agree with TRBD2. V lost 2 bases to trimming and J lost 1 base; unmatched junction nucleotides: 2. The CDR3 is 15 residues long. The germline V gene has CDR1 MNHEY and CDR2 SMNVEV (reference sequence). CDR3 in amino acids: CASSLGRESYNEQFF. In DNA form, the CDR3 reads TGTGCCAGCAGTTTAGGGCGGGAGTCCTACAATGAGCAGTTCTTC.

The chain couples TRBV19 to TRBJ1-4; TRBD1 is a possible D gene (5 bases). CDR3 length: 14 residues. Trimming cost V 5 bases and J 3 bases, with 10 bases left between them. Germline assignment: CDR1 LNHDA and CDR2 SQIVND (reference sequence). As DNA, the CDR3 is TGTGCCAGTAGTCGAGACAGACCTAATGAAAAACTGTTTTTT. It is translated as CASSRDRPNEKLFF.

The rearrangement uses TRBV2 and TRBJ2-3, with TRBD2 as a possible D gene (6 bases). CDR3 size: 15 residues. The V gene's germline CDR1 is SNHLY and CDR2 FYNNEI. V was shortened by 6 bases and J by 2 bases, with 15 bases between the two germline ends. The CDR3 bases are TGTGCCAGCAGGAAAGAGGGAGGCTCCACAGATACGCAGTATTTT. Translating it yields CASRKEGGSTDTQYF.

The V call is TRBV6-5, the J call TRBJ2-1; TRBD2 is a possible D gene (7 bases). V lost 2 bases, J lost 3 bases, and 11 bases lay in between. Germline V gives CDR1 MNHEY, CDR2 SVGAGI. The CDR3 totals 15 residues. The CDR3 DNA reads TGTGCCAGCAGTTACGGGGGGGCCAGCTACAATGAGCAGTTCTTC. Translated: CASSYGGASYNEQFF.

The J gene is TRBJ2-1, the V gene TRBV9, with 9 bases fitting TRBD2. This CDR3 contains 16 residues. Germline values: CDR1 SGDLS, CDR2 YYNGEE. J lost 8 bases, V lost 0 bases, and 9 bases had no gene match. CDR3 sequence (DNA): TGTGCCAGCAGCGTAGGAGGCCTAGCGGGAATCTATGAGCAGTTCTTC. Protein sequence: CASSVGGLAGIYEQFF.

This chain connects TRBV4-1 to TRBJ2-5, with 11 bases that match TRBD2. Trimming removed 7 bases from V and 10 bases from J; junction bases left unmatched: 23. This CDR3 is 18 amino acids long. The germline V gene has CDR1 MGHRA and CDR2 YSYEKL. Here the CDR3 DNA reads TGCGCCAGCACACCGTCCTTAGCGGGAGGGGGTTTTGGCGCTGGCCAGTACTTC. It is translated as CASTPSLAGGGFGAGQYF.

This clone was recorded only once. This sequence joins TRBV5-1 and TRBJ2-2; 13 bases agree with TRBD2. The CDR3 runs to 18 residues. V trimming: 9 bases; J trimming: 4 bases; junction bases outside the gene matches: 15. The germline gives CDR1 SGHRS, CDR2 YFSETQ. CDR3 sequence (DNA): TGCGCCACCGCACCCGACGGACTAGCGGGAGTAGGCACCGGGGAGCTGTTTTTT. It encodes CATAPDGLAGVGTGELFF.

This chain joins TRBV2 and TRBJ2-1, with 10 bases fitting TRBD2. This CDR3 region has 14 residues. Germline-derived CDR1 and CDR2 are SNHLY and FYNNEI. V was clipped by 8 bases and J by 9 bases; unmatched bases: 10. CDR3 sequence (DNA): TGTGCCAGCGGGCCCGGACTAGCGGTGCCTGAGCAGTTCTTC. Amino acids: CASGPGLAVPEQFF. Supplemented by reference TRBV2 and TRBJ2-1, the full variable domain reads EPEVTQTPSHQVTQMGQEVILRCVPISNHLYFYWYRQILGQKVEFLVSFYNNEISEKSEIFDDQFSVERPDGSNFTLKIRSTKLEDSAMYFCASGPGLAVPEQFFGPGTRLTVL.

The J gene is TRBJ2-1, the V gene TRBV7-2, with D maybe TRBD2 (5 bases). Germline CDR1 SGHTA, CDR2 FQGNSA. With 5 bases removed from V and 5 bases from J, the gap between germline ends came to 19 bases. The CDR3 has 16 residues. Here the CDR3 DNA reads TGTGCCAGCAGCCTTCACGATCGGAGGTTCCACAATGAGCAGTTCTTC. Protein sequence: CASSLHDRRFHNEQFF.

V is TRBV27 and J is TRBJ2-7; 8 bases are shared with TRBD2. V lost 6 bases and J lost 1; bases outside the gene matches: 11. The CDR3 contains 16 residues. Germline V gives CDR1 MNHEY, CDR2 SMNVEV (reference sequence). The CDR3 sequence is CASSRAGASGSYEQYF. CDR3 coding DNA: TGTGCCAGCAGCCGGGCTGGGGCTAGCGGGTCCTACGAGCAGTACTTC.

This clone was counted between two and nine times. This chain uses TRBV6-1 with TRBJ1-4; 8 bases map to TRBD1. Trimming took 0 bases from V and 0 from J; bases not matched to a gene: 9. The CDR3 sequence is 19 residues long. Germline loops: CDR1 MNHNS, CDR2 SASEGT. CDR3 DNA: TGTGCCAGCAGTGAAGCCCCAGCAGGGGGCTCGGCAACTAATGAAAAACTGTTTTTT. It codes for CASSEAPAGGSATNEKLFF.

The rearrangement uses TRBV15 and TRBJ2-7; 8 positions agree with TRBD1. The CDR3 consists of 14 residues. The V segment lost 4 bases and the J segment 4 bases; nucleotides outside the gene matches: 6. Germline V lookup: CDR1 LNHNV, CDR2 YYDKDF (reference sequence). This CDR3 is CATSTGTGSYEQYF. The CDR3 nucleotides are TGTGCCACCAGCACCGGGACAGGAAGTTACGAGCAGTACTTC.

V and J are TRBV29-1 and TRBJ1-4; D possibly corresponds to TRBD1 (5 bases). Trimming took 3 bases from V and 8 from J, leaving 13 bases between them. The CDR3 totals 13 residues. From germline, CDR1 is SQVTM and CDR2 ANQGSEA. CDR3 DNA sequence: TGCAGCGTTGACGGGGGTACGGTGGAAAAACTGTTTTTT. Amino acid sequence: CSVDGGTVEKLFF.

This chain joins TRBV28 and TRBJ1-5; D is perhaps TRBD1 (5 bases). Looked up from germline, CDR1 is MDHEN and CDR2 is SYDVKM. There are 14 residues in the CDR3. V lost 2 bases and J lost 9, with 14 bases in between. Written as DNA, the CDR3 is TGTGCCAGCAGTTTAAGTCTGGGGGGACGGCCCCAGCATTTT. It translates to CASSLSLGGRPQHF.

V gene TRBV11-3 combines with J gene TRBJ2-7; 9 positions agree with TRBD1. Germline CDR1 SGHNT, CDR2 YENEEA. The ends lost 4 bases at V and 3 bases at J; junction bases unmatched: 7. This CDR3 has 15 amino acids. The CDR3 DNA reads TGTGCCAGCAGCTCAGATGGGACAGGGAGCTACGAGCAGTACTTC. This codes for CASSSDGTGSYEQYF.

The CDR3 sequence: CAISEERGSGASTDTQYF. In DNA, the CDR3 is TGTGCCATCAGTGAGGAAAGAGGTAGCGGGGCTAGCACAGATACGCAGTATTTT. The chain carries TRBV10-3 and TRBJ2-3; 8 bases agree with TRBD2. V was pared by 2 bases and J by 0 bases, with 10 bases of the junction left unmatched. The germline CDR1 and CDR2 sequences are ENHRY and SYGVKD. This CDR3 has 18 amino acids.

About this clone itself: One end of the junction is discordant with germline, which a read error may explain. The chain has TRBV5-4 and TRBJ2-7; 11 bases fit TRBD1. The length of the CDR3 is 12 residues. Germline CDR1 SGHNT, CDR2 YYREEE (reference sequence). The CDR3 reads CASSWTGGPASF. The CDR3 DNA sequence: TGTGCCAGCAGCTGGACAGGGGGCCCCGCAAGTTTC.

This clone has more than one count but fewer than ten. The chain employs TRBV29-1 and TRBJ1-2; D unclear. Germline V gene lookup returns CDR1 SQVTM and CDR2 ANQGSEA. V lost 0 bases to trimming and J lost 4 bases, with 12 bases between them. The CDR3 is 14 amino acids. The chain's CDR3 is CSVEEDEGIYGYTF. CDR3 bases: TGCAGCGTTGAAGAAGACGAGGGTATCTATGGCTACACCTTC.

The rearrangement links TRBV28 to TRBJ1-4, with a tentative D call TRBD1 (5 bases). The length of the CDR3 is 15 residues. Germline V gene sequence: CDR1 MDHEN, CDR2 SYDVKM. Trimming left V 5 bases short and J 8 bases short, with 18 bases between. The CDR3 loop is CASSLPTGVGEKLFF. The CDR3 nucleotides read TGTGCCAGCAGTCTCCCCACGGGGGTGGGGGAAAAACTGTTTTTT.

This chain connects TRBV6-5 to TRBJ1-2; tentative D call: TRBD1 (5 bases). Trimming cost V 1 base and J 7 bases, with 13 bases left between them. The CDR3 loop spans 14 amino acids. Germline CDR1 reads MNHEY; CDR2 reads SVGAGI. The CDR3 sequence: CASSYLQGIGGYTF. The CDR3 DNA reads TGTGCCAGCAGTTACTTGCAGGGTATCGGTGGCTACACCTTC.

The chain employs TRBV27 and TRBJ2-2; TRBD2 agrees at 11 bases. The CDR3 totals 16 residues. Looked up from germline, CDR1 is MNHEY and CDR2 is SMNVEV (reference sequence). Unmatched junction bases numbered 7, after V lost 10 bases and J lost 0 bases. The CDR3 sequence is CATLTSGSANTGELFF. The CDR3 nucleotides are TGTGCCACACTCACTAGCGGGAGCGCGAACACCGGGGAGCTGTTTTTT.

This clone has at least ten counts. This sequence joins TRBV2 and TRBJ1-5, with a tentative D call TRBD1 (5 bases). The ends were cut back, 7 bases at V and 0 bases at J, with 13 bases in the middle. Germline V gene sequence: CDR1 SNHLY, CDR2 FYNNEI. This CDR3 region has 15 residues. DNA of the CDR3: TGTGCCAGCACGTCGAGGGGAGGTAGCAATCAGCCCCAGCATTTT. Translating it yields CASTSRGGSNQPQHF.

The CDR3 nucleotides read TGTGCCAGCACCAACCCAGGGAGCACAGATACGCAGTATTTT. Protein: CASTNPGSTDTQYF. The chain recombines TRBV7-9 with TRBJ2-3, with a weak D call TRBD1 (5 bases). V was shortened by 7 bases and J by 0 bases, with 11 bases between the two germline ends. The CDR3 covers 14 residues. From germline, CDR1 is SEHNR and CDR2 FQNEAQ (reference sequence).

The rearrangement links TRBV6-1 to TRBJ2-1, with a weak D call TRBD1 (6 bases). Germline V gene lookup returns CDR1 MNHNS and CDR2 SASEGT. V was shortened by 11 bases and J by 1 base, with 9 bases between the two germline ends. This CDR3 contains 12 residues. CDR3: CAVQGSYNEQFF. In nucleotides, the CDR3 is TGTGCCGTACAGGGATCCTACAATGAGCAGTTCTTC.